Below, 3 T cell receptor delta chains from the same sample are listed, as sequenced in a study of γδ T cells in repeated Plasmodium falciparum infection. TCRdb fed the multiplex PCR reads to CATT. The data hold 70,000 to 95,000 delta-chain clones, with over 1.3% observed a single time. Vgamma9/Vdelta2+ and Vdelta2-negative gammadelta T cells were flow-sorted from PBMC for bulk sequencing. Sequencing was performed on gamma-delta T cells from blood. Receptor source: a pool of human donors (malaria-infected and uninfected, not separated).

In its sample, this clone was seen a few times. The TCRdb protein comes from a much larger clone and disagrees with this DNA's translation at residue 16, likely due to a read error; the protein given here is derived from the DNA. The CDR3 protein is CALGEFTERGSSDTDRLIF. Here the CDR3 DNA reads TGTGCTCTTGGGGAATTCACGGAGAGGGGATCCTCGGACACCGATAGACTCATCTTT. The chain is built from TRDV1 and TRDJ1; D may be TRDD3 (6 bases). TCRdb offers no J gene call, so here the DNA was matched to germline to obtain one. In germline, CDR1 is TSWWSYY, CDR2 QGS. The CDR3 sequence is 19 residues long.

This clone was recorded a few times. This likely reflects a read error, since a far larger clone is one base away. The chain recombines TRDV2 with TRDJ1, with 8 bases identical to TRDD3. Because TCRdb records no J gene, it was assigned here through a match of the DNA to germline. The J segment lost 0 bases and the V segment lost 3 bases, leaving 14 bases of the junction unmatched. This CDR3 region has 18 residues. Per germline, CDR1 GEAIGNYY and CDR2 EKD. CDR3 DNA: TGTGCCTGTGACCATGTTGTGACTGGGGGTATGTACACCGATAAACTCATCTTT. Protein: CACDHVVTGGMYTDKLIF.

Of note for this clone: TCRdb's protein for this DNA is that of a much larger clone and differs from the translation at residue 4, likely a read error; the protein shown is the DNA translation. The chain links TRDV2 to TRDJ1; tentatively, D is TRDD3 (6 bases). The J gene, left out of TCRdb, was set here by checking the DNA against germline. The CDR3 contains 17 residues. In germline, CDR1 is GEAIGNYY, CDR2 EKD. CDR3: CACGTRTRSGGTDKLIF. CDR3 sequence (DNA): TGTGCCTGTGGCACCAGAACCCGATCGGGGGGAACCGATAAACTCATCTTT.